This TCR beta chain emerged from a study of T-cell reconstitution after alpha-beta-depleted transplantation in children. The CDR3 covers 18 residues. V trimming: 0 bases; J trimming: 2 bases; junction bases outside the gene matches: 8. This clonotype was detected many times. Its antigen is not known. Study conclusions and caveats: Surviving recipient T cells and thymic progenitors underlay high day-60 TCRbeta diversity in some patients. T-cell counts and diversity were attributed mostly to newly produced T cells one year after transplant. After transplant, at about two months, alpha-beta T cells were reportedly derived from several hundred expanded graft clones.

Unique molecular identifiers were incorporated during preparation of the TCRbeta library. MiXCR, run by TCRdb on the PCR reads, gives a single entry per CDR3 protein. The data contain 400,000 to 450,000 distinct CDR3 sequences, around two fifths of them singletons. This sequence joins TRBV12-3 or TRBV12-4 and TRBJ2-3, with TRBD2 matching 10 bases. Here the sequenced sample was PBMCs, taken before TCRalphabeta/CD19-depleted stem cell transplant. The sequence was obtained from a girl aged 2 to 9 with aplastic anemia, due to receive a stem cell transplant. CDR3 loop: CASSLAYLAGALTDTQYF. For the CDR3, the DNA is TGTGCCAGCAGTTTAGCATACCTAGCGGGAGCCCTCACAGATACGCAGTATTTT.